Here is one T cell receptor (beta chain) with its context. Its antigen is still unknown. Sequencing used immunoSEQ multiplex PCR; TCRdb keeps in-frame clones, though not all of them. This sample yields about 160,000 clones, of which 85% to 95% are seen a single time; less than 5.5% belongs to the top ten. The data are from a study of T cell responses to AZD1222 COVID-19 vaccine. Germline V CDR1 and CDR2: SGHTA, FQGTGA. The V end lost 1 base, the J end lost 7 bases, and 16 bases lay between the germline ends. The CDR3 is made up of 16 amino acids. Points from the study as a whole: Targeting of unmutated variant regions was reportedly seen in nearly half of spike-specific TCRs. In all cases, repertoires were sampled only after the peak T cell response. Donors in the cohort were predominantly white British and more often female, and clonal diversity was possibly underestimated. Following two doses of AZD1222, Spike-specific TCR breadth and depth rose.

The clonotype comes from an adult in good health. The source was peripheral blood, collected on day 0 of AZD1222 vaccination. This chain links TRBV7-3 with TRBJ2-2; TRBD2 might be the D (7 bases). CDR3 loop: CASSLRGGGRGGELFF. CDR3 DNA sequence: TGTGCCAGCAGCTTAAGGGGCGGGGGCCGCGGCGGGGAGCTGTTTTTT.